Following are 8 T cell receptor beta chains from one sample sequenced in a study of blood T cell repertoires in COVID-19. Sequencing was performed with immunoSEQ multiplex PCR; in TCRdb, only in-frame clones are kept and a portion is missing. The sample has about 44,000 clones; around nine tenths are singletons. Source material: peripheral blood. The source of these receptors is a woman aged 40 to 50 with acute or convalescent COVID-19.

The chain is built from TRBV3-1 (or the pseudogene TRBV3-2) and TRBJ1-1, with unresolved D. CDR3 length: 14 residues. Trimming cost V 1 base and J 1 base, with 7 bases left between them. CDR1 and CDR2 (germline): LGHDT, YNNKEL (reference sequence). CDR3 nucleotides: TGTGCCAGCAGCCAAGCTTCTACGAACACTGAAGCTTTCTTT. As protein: CASSQASTNTEAFF.

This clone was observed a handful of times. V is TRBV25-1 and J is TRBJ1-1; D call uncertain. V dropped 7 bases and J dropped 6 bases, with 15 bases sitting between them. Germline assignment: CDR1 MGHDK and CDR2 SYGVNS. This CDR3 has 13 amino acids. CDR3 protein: CASTKSARAEAFF. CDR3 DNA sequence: TGTGCCAGCACCAAGTCCGCGAGGGCTGAAGCTTTCTTT.

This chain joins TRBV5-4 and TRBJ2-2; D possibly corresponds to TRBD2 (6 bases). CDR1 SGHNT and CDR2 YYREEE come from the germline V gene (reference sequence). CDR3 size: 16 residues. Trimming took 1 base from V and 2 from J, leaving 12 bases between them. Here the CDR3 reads CASSLIGGTNTGELFF. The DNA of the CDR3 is TGTGCCAGCAGCTTGATTGGCGGGACTAACACCGGGGAGCTGTTTTTT. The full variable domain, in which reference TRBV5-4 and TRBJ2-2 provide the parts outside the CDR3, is ETGVTQSPTHLIKTRGQQVTLRCSSQSGHNTVSWYQQALGQGPQFIFQYYREEENGRGNFPPRFSGLQFPNYSSELNVNALELDDSALYLCASSLIGGTNTGELFFGEGSRLTVL.

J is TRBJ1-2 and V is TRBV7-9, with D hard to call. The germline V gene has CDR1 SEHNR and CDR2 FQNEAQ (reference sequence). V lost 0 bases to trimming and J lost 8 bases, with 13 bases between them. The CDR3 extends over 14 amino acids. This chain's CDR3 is CASSLAVVHTGYTF. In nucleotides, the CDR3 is TGTGCCAGCAGCTTAGCTGTGGTCCACACAGGCTACACCTTC.

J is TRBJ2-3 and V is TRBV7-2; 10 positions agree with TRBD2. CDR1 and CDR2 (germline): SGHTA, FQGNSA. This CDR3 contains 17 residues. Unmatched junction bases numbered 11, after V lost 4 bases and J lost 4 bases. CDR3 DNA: TGTGCCAGCAGCTCTAGCGGGAGTATGGTTAGGGCAGATACGCAGTATTTT. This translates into CASSSSGSMVRADTQYF.

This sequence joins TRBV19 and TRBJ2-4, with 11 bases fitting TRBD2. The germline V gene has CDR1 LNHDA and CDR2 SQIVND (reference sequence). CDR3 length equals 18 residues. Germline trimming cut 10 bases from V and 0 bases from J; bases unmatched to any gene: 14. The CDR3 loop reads CATGASLAGGPAKNIQYF. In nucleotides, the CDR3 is TGTGCCACTGGGGCGAGCCTAGCGGGAGGCCCAGCCAAAAACATTCAGTACTTC. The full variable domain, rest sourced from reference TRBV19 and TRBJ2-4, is DGGITQSPKYLFRKEGQNVTLSCEQNLNHDAMYWYRQDPGQGLRLIYYSQIVNDFQKGDIAEGYSVSREKKESFPLTVTSAQKNPTAFYLCATGASLAGGPAKNIQYFGAGTRLSVL.

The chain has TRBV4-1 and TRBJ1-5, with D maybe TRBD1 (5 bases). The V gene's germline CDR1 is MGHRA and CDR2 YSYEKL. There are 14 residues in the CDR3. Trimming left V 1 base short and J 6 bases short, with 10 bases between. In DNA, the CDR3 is TGCGCCAGCAGCCAAGGGCAGGGCCCTCAGCCCCAGCATTTT. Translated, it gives CASSQGQGPQPQHF.

The CDR3: CASSPIRYTDTQYF. CDR3 in DNA: TGTGCCAGCTCACCTATTCGTTACACAGATACGCAGTATTTT. The chain has TRBV18 and TRBJ2-3; D gene unclear. Germline V gene lookup returns CDR1 KGHSH and CDR2 LQKENI. Trimming removed 3 bases at V and 2 bases at J, with 9 bases between. The CDR3 has 14 amino acids.